The 10 T cell receptor beta chains listed next were all sequenced from one sample in a study of cytomegalovirus exposure and HLA in healthy donors. PCR amplification relied on 60 Vbeta primers (plus 13 Jbeta primers). Clones were sequenced by immunoSEQ multiplex PCR, and TCRdb holds only the in-frame ones, with some missing. The data contain approximately 130,000 clones, roughly four fifths of them singletons. The sample comprised PBMCs. Receptors were obtained from a woman aged 40 to 50 in good health and CMV-seropositive.

The DNA of the CDR3 is TGTGCCAGTAGTATTGTCAGACAAGAGACCCAGTACTTC. The encoded protein is CASSIVRQETQYF. This chain uses TRBV19 with TRBJ2-5, with D unresolved. The CDR3 is 13 residues long. Germline values: CDR1 LNHDA, CDR2 SQIVND (reference sequence). The V gene lost 3 bases and the J gene lost 2 bases, with 7 bases spanning the gap.

The chain links TRBV5-1 to TRBJ1-2, with 8 positions matching TRBD1. This CDR3 contains 16 residues. Germline-derived CDR1 and CDR2 are SGHRS and YFSETQ. Trimming took 4 bases from V and 6 from J; bases not matched to a gene: 14. CDR3 in amino acids: CASSIRTGGALNGYTF. The CDR3 nucleotides are TGCGCCAGCAGCATCAGAACAGGGGGGGCCTTAAATGGCTACACCTTC.

The rearrangement links TRBV18 to TRBJ2-3; 8 nucleotides line up with TRBD2. The V segment lost 3 bases and the J segment 3 bases; nucleotides outside the gene matches: 8. The CDR3 is 16 residues long. CDR1 and CDR2 (germline): KGHSH, LQKENI. The CDR3 nucleotides are TGTGCCAGCTCACCCCTCGGAGTAGCGGGAACAGATACGCAGTATTTT. This encodes CASSPLGVAGTDTQYF.

J is TRBJ1-1 and V is TRBV30, with D uncertain. Germline CDR1 and CDR2: GTSNPN and SVGIG (reference sequence). The CDR3 runs to 12 residues. Between the trimmed V and J ends, which lost 3 bases and 1 base, there was a span of 6 bases. The CDR3 region has the DNA TGTGCCTGGAGACGGGGGAACACTGAAGCTTTCTTT. This sequence encodes CAWRRGNTEAFF.

The J gene is TRBJ2-5, the V gene TRBV13; D uncertain. This CDR3 has 13 amino acids. From germline, CDR1 is PRHDT and CDR2 FYEKMQ (reference sequence). Trimming stripped 3 bases from V and 5 bases from J, with 10 bases between. The DNA of the CDR3 is TGTGCCAGCAGCTTTGTATTTCAGGAGACCCAGTACTTC. Translated: CASSFVFQETQYF.

J is TRBJ1-1 and V is TRBV5-1; no clear D. Per the germline V gene, CDR1 is SGHRS and CDR2 is YFSETQ. The CDR3 contains 12 residues. V was pared by 4 bases and J by 1 base, with 5 bases between. The CDR3: CASSGGNTEAFF. The CDR3 DNA reads TGCGCCAGCAGCGGCGGGAACACTGAAGCTTTCTTT.

Comment on this clone: This CDR3 is also generated by other DNA sequences in the sample. The genes are TRBV2 and TRBJ2-7; the D is unclear. The V and J ends lost 5 bases and 3 bases respectively, with 2 bases between them. The CDR3 is 10 amino acids. The germline V gene has CDR1 SNHLY and CDR2 FYNNEI. The CDR3 sequence: CASSYYEQYF. CDR3 DNA: TGTGCCAGCAGTTACTACGAGCAGTACTTC.

The rearrangement links TRBV6-1 to TRBJ2-3, with TRBD1 matching over 7 bases. Germline V gene lookup returns CDR1 MNHNS and CDR2 SASEGT. V lost 2 bases to trimming and J lost 4 bases; unmatched junction nucleotides: 3. This CDR3 has 14 residues. The DNA for the CDR3 is TGTGCCAGCAGTGAATGGCAGGGGGCAGATACGCAGTATTTT. Its translation: CASSEWQGADTQYF.

V is TRBV5-6 and J is TRBJ2-4; D possibly corresponds to TRBD2 (6 bases). The germline V and J ends were trimmed by 2 bases and 9 bases, with 15 bases remaining between them. Germline CDR1 is SGHDT and CDR2 is YYEEEE. The CDR3 covers 14 residues. CDR3 nucleotide sequence: TGTGCCAGCAGCTTAGGTCACTTGGGGGGCATTCAGTACTTC. Amino acids: CASSLGHLGGIQYF.

This clone was counted a few times. This CDR3 is also generated by other DNA sequences in the sample. The genes are TRBV6-5 and TRBJ2-7; 8 bases are a match to TRBD1. Germline values: CDR1 MNHEY, CDR2 SVGAGI. This CDR3 has 13 residues. V trimming: 6 bases; J trimming: 3 bases; junction bases outside the gene matches: 4. CDR3 amino acids: CASSRDRGYEQYF. In DNA form, the CDR3 reads TGTGCCAGCAGCCGAGACAGGGGCTACGAGCAGTACTTC.